The 31 T cell receptor beta chains presented below share a single source sample, sequenced in a study of cytomegalovirus exposure and HLA in healthy donors. The PCR made use of 60 Vbeta and 13 Jbeta primers. Clones were read by immunoSEQ multiplex PCR, and TCRdb kept only the in-frame ones, dropping some. This sample yields about 110,000 clones, of which roughly two thirds are seen a single time; 8.4% belongs to the top ten. Sequenced material: PBMCs. The receptor source for this set is a man between 35 and 55 years old in good health and CMV-seronegative.

The chain joins TRBV2 to TRBJ2-7; 7 bases match TRBD1. J was trimmed by 5 bases and V by 6 bases; bases with no gene match: 10. The CDR3 consists of 14 residues. Germline CDR1 reads SNHLY; CDR2 reads FYNNEI. The CDR3 sequence is CASRRTGETHEQYF. The CDR3 nucleotides are TGTGCCAGCAGACGGACAGGCGAAACCCACGAGCAGTACTTC. The full variable domain, rest sourced from reference TRBV2 and TRBJ2-7, is EPEVTQTPSHQVTQMGQEVILRCVPISNHLYFYWYRQILGQKVEFLVSFYNNEISEKSEIFDDQFSVERPDGSNFTLKIRSTKLEDSAMYFCASRRTGETHEQYFGPGTRLTVT.

This sequence joins TRBV9 and TRBJ1-1; 8 bases line up with TRBD1. This CDR3 is 15 amino acids long. Germline loops: CDR1 SGDLS, CDR2 YYNGEE. The V and J ends lost 4 bases and 3 bases, in that order; junction bases with no gene match: 8. CDR3 residues: CASSPLGTGYTEAFF. The CDR3 region has the DNA TGTGCCAGCAGCCCCCTGGGGACAGGTTACACTGAAGCTTTCTTT.

Only one count was recorded for this clone. The V call is TRBV10-3, the J call TRBJ1-4; perhaps TRBD1 as D (6 bases). Trimming took off 10 bases at V and 5 bases at J, with 14 bases between the two ends. There are 13 residues in the CDR3. The germline CDR1 and CDR2 sequences are ENHRY and SYGVKD. CDR3 sequence: CASQGPLNEKLFF. CDR3 bases: TGTGCCAGCCAGGGGCCTCTCAATGAAAAACTGTTTTTT.

The genes are TRBV4-3 and TRBJ2-2, with a weak D call TRBD1 (6 bases). This CDR3 spans 16 amino acids. The germline V and J ends were trimmed by 4 bases and 2 bases, with 14 bases remaining between them. Per the germline V gene, CDR1 is LGHNA and CDR2 is YSLEER. The CDR3 is CASSLKLDSNTGELFF. CDR3 sequence (DNA): TGCGCCAGCAGCCTTAAACTGGACAGTAACACCGGGGAGCTGTTTTTT.

The chain carries TRBV9 and TRBJ2-2, with D possibly TRBD2 on 7 matching bases. Trimming removed 0 bases at V and 0 bases at J, with 18 bases between. In germline, CDR1 is SGDLS, CDR2 YYNGEE. The CDR3 runs 19 residues. The CDR3: CASSVEGWGGASNTGELFF. In nucleotides, the CDR3 is TGTGCCAGCAGCGTAGAGGGGTGGGGGGGGGCCTCGAACACCGGGGAGCTGTTTTTT.

J is TRBJ2-7 and V is TRBV6-6; possibly TRBD1 for D (5 bases). V was cut by 6 bases and J by 2 bases, with 11 bases left in between. This CDR3 region has 13 residues. The germline CDR1 and CDR2 sequences are MNHNY and SVGAGI (reference sequence). The CDR3, as DNA: TGTGCCAGCAGCCGCCGGACAACCTACGAGCAGTACTTC. Protein product: CASSRRTTYEQYF.

This chain uses TRBV7-2 with TRBJ2-1; no clear D gene. The V gene's germline CDR1 is SGHTA and CDR2 FQGNSA. This CDR3 is 14 amino acids long. Trimming took off 8 bases at V and 0 bases at J, with 11 bases between the two ends. Here the CDR3 reads CASAARSSYNEQFF. As DNA, the CDR3 is TGTGCCAGCGCTGCCCGGAGCTCCTACAATGAGCAGTTCTTC.

In its sample, this clone was seen a few times. The chain couples TRBV5-1 to TRBJ1-1, with 7 positions matching TRBD1. Germline CDR1 reads SGHRS; CDR2 reads YFSETQ. J gave up 0 bases and V 1 base, and 0 bases lay outside the gene matches. This CDR3 is 14 amino acids long. The DNA of the CDR3 is TGCGCCAGCAGCTTGACAGGGGTGAACACTGAAGCTTTCTTT. Translated: CASSLTGVNTEAFF.

This clone turned up a few times. The gene calls are TRBV4-2 and TRBJ2-3, with TRBD2 as a possible D gene (5 bases). The CDR3 sequence is 15 residues long. The V gene lost 0 bases and the J gene lost 2 bases, with 9 bases spanning the gap. Germline CDR1 and CDR2: LGHNA and YNFKEQ. For the CDR3, the DNA is TGTGCCAGCAGCCAAGATGAACTAGACACAGATACGCAGTATTTT. Encoded protein: CASSQDELDTDTQYF.

The V call is TRBV4-1, the J call TRBJ2-4, with 10 bases aligning to TRBD2. Germline CDR1 MGHRA, CDR2 YSYEKL. The ends lost 3 bases at V and 2 bases at J; junction bases unmatched: 13. CDR3 length: 19 residues. The chain's CDR3 is CASSHSAPLAGVTKNIQYF. The CDR3 DNA reads TGCGCCAGCAGCCATTCAGCCCCCCTAGCGGGGGTAACCAAAAACATTCAGTACTTC.

This chain uses TRBV6-5 with TRBJ1-2; 8 nucleotides line up with TRBD1. CDR3 length equals 13 residues. Looked up from germline, CDR1 is MNHEY and CDR2 is SVGAGI. V shed 4 bases and J 3 bases; nucleotides not matched to a gene: 1. The CDR3 here is CASSLDRDYGYTF. CDR3 DNA: TGTGCCAGCAGTTTGGACAGGGACTATGGCTACACCTTC.

This chain uses TRBV5-1 with TRBJ2-3; D might be TRBD1 (6 bases). This CDR3 has 15 amino acids. Germline CDR1 and CDR2: SGHRS and YFSETQ. V lost 4 bases to trimming and J lost 1 base, with 13 bases between them. The CDR3 loop is CASSETGHRTDTQYF. Written as DNA, the CDR3 is TGCGCCAGCAGCGAGACAGGACATCGCACAGATACGCAGTATTTT.

This chain joins TRBV6-1 and TRBJ1-6; D is uncertain. The germline gives CDR1 MNHNS, CDR2 SASEGT. This CDR3 contains 15 residues. V was clipped by 2 bases and J by 6 bases, with 11 bases between them. CDR3 coding DNA: TGTGCCAGCAGTGAAACTATCAGCCCTAATTCACCCCTCCACTTT. It encodes CASSETISPNSPLHF.

This clone has a handful of counts. V is TRBV28 and J is TRBJ1-6, with D tentatively TRBD1 (5 bases). V lost 5 bases and J 14 bases, leaving 19 bases between the germline ends. The CDR3 loop spans 14 amino acids. The germline CDR1 and CDR2 sequences are MDHEN and SYDVKM. DNA for the CDR3: TGTGCCAGCAGTCTCCAGGGTTCTCCGACGTCCCTCCACTTT. It is translated as CASSLQGSPTSLHF.

This clone was recorded a few times. The gene calls are TRBV5-1 and TRBJ1-6; D might be TRBD1 (5 bases). The germline V and J ends were trimmed by 1 base and 10 bases, with 12 bases remaining between them. CDR1 and CDR2 (germline): SGHRS, YFSETQ. The CDR3 consists of 14 residues. CDR3 residues: CASSLTPGESPLHF. In nucleotides, the CDR3 is TGCGCCAGCAGCTTGACCCCGGGGGAGTCACCCCTCCACTTT.

The V and J genes are TRBV4-1 and TRBJ2-1; no definite D call. The V gene's germline CDR1 is MGHRA and CDR2 YSYEKL. CDR3 length: 16 amino acids. V dropped 2 bases and J dropped 2 bases, with 13 bases sitting between them. DNA for the CDR3: TGCGCCAGCAGCCAACCGACGGAGAGCCCCTACAATGAGCAGTTCTTC. Translated: CASSQPTESPYNEQFF.

The chain uses TRBV4-1 and TRBJ2-2; 7 positions match TRBD1. There are 14 residues in the CDR3. Looked up from germline, CDR1 is MGHRA and CDR2 is YSYEKL. With V trimmed by 6 bases and J by 1 base, 2 bases remained unmatched. The CDR3 here is CASSRTGNTGELFF. CDR3 DNA sequence: TGCGCCAGCAGTCGGACAGGGAACACCGGGGAGCTGTTTTTT.

CDR3: CASMVGRRHGRELFF. In nucleotides, the CDR3 is TGTGCCAGCATGGTCGGAAGGAGGCACGGTCGGGAGCTGTTTTTT. This sequence joins TRBV6-5 and TRBJ2-2, with a tentative D call TRBD2 (5 bases). Germline V lookup: CDR1 MNHEY, CDR2 SVGAGI. The V end lost 7 bases, the J end lost 9 bases, and 21 bases lay between the germline ends. The CDR3 consists of 15 residues.

The chain combines TRBV2 with TRBJ2-3; 12 bases line up with TRBD2. This CDR3 has 16 residues. The V gene's germline CDR1 is SNHLY and CDR2 FYNNEI. Trimming cost V 5 bases and J 2 bases; bases outside gene matches: 5. The CDR3 DNA is TGTGCCAGCAGTTCGACTAGCGGGGGCCTCACAGATACGCAGTATTTT. Translation: CASSSTSGGLTDTQYF.

This clone was counted between two and nine times. This rearrangement joins TRBV6-1 to TRBJ1-2, with D possibly TRBD1 on 6 matching bases. CDR3 length: 19 residues. V lost 2 bases to trimming and J lost 5 bases, with 27 bases between them. Germline lookup yields CDR1 MNHNS and CDR2 SASEGT. CDR3 region: CASSEQAGAGGISEYGYTF. DNA of the CDR3: TGTGCCAGCAGTGAACAAGCGGGGGCAGGCGGTATCTCCGAATATGGCTACACCTTC.

V is TRBV15 and J is TRBJ2-7; D unclear. Trimming removed 1 base at V and 1 base at J, with 5 bases between. Germline V gene lookup returns CDR1 LNHNV and CDR2 YYDKDF (reference sequence). CDR3 length equals 13 residues. CDR3 region: CATSRVLSYEQYF. The CDR3 nucleotides are TGTGCCACCAGCAGAGTCTTATCCTACGAGCAGTACTTC. Looking up the rest from reference TRBV15 and TRBJ2-7 gives the full variable domain: DAMVIQNPRYQVTQFGKPVTLSCSQTLNHNVMYWYQQKSSQAPKLLFHYYDKDFNNEADTPDNFQSRRPNTSFCFLDIRSPGLGDTAMYLCATSRVLSYEQYFGPGTRLTVT.

V usage is TRBV11-2 and J usage is TRBJ1-1; D might be TRBD1 (5 bases). Germline V gene sequence: CDR1 SGHAT, CDR2 FQNNGV. The CDR3 sequence is 18 residues long. The ends were cut back, 1 base at V and 5 bases at J, with 23 bases in the middle. CDR3 amino acids: CASSLVFTGGIRGTEAFF. CDR3 DNA sequence: TGTGCCAGCAGCTTAGTATTCACGGGAGGGATAAGGGGAACTGAAGCTTTCTTT.

This chain links TRBV2 with TRBJ2-1; D might be TRBD1 (5 bases). The CDR3 runs 11 residues. Germline-derived CDR1 and CDR2 are SNHLY and FYNNEI. V gave up 9 bases and J gave up 8 bases, with 11 bases separating them. The CDR3: CASLLGHEQFF. The CDR3 bases are TGTGCCAGTCTATTGGGGCATGAGCAGTTCTTC.

This clone was detected a few times. The chain joins TRBV5-1 to TRBJ2-2; tentatively, D is TRBD1 (5 bases). Per germline, CDR1 SGHRS and CDR2 YFSETQ. CDR3 length: 17 residues. V was shortened by 1 base and J by 3 bases, with 16 bases between the two germline ends. CDR3 amino acids: CASSLKGQGGDTGELFF. In DNA form, the CDR3 reads TGCGCCAGCAGCTTGAAGGGTCAGGGTGGGGACACCGGGGAGCTGTTTTTT.

The chain has TRBV4-3 and TRBJ2-7; TRBD2 is a possible D gene (5 bases). V gave up 0 bases and J gave up 5 bases, with 14 bases separating them. The V gene's germline CDR1 is LGHNA and CDR2 YSLEER. This CDR3 region has 15 residues. The CDR3 is CASSQDSTKADEQYF. The CDR3 DNA is TGCGCCAGCAGCCAAGATTCCACCAAAGCGGACGAGCAGTACTTC.

In its sample, this clone was seen a few times. This chain connects TRBV12-5 to TRBJ1-2; TRBD1 agrees at 9 bases. The junction had 15 bases not matched to a gene; V was cut back by 3 bases and J by 1 base. The V gene's germline CDR1 is LGHNT and CDR2 FRNRAP. The CDR3 extends over 19 amino acids. DNA of the CDR3: TGTGCTAGTGGTTTACTACATCCGGGACAGGGAGTTCTTAACTATGGCTACACCTTC. This encodes CASGLLHPGQGVLNYGYTF.

The V gene is TRBV4-3, the J gene TRBJ2-3, with a possible D match to TRBD2 (6 bases). Germline V gene lookup returns CDR1 LGHNA and CDR2 YSLEER. V was pared by 0 bases and J by 1 base, with 11 bases between. The CDR3 sequence is 16 residues long. CDR3 amino acids: CASSQDLKRGTDTQYF. The CDR3 coding sequence is TGCGCCAGCAGCCAAGATCTCAAGCGGGGCACAGATACGCAGTATTTT.

The chain carries TRBV10-3 and TRBJ1-1; TRBD1 matches at 11 bases. V lost 2 bases, J lost 3 bases, and 8 bases stayed unmatched. The CDR3 extends over 17 amino acids. CDR1 is ENHRY and CDR2 is SYGVKD in the germline V gene. In DNA, the CDR3 is TGTGCCATCAGTGAGACTGGGGACAGGGGGGGGTACACTGAAGCTTTCTTT. Encoded protein: CAISETGDRGGYTEAFF.

This clone occurred once. The genes are TRBV4-1 and TRBJ1-5; no firm D call. V shed 1 base and J shed 0 bases, with 7 bases lying between them. The CDR3 has 15 residues. CDR1 MGHRA and CDR2 YSYEKL come from the germline V gene. The CDR3: CASSQAQFSNQPQHF. The CDR3 DNA is TGCGCCAGCAGCCAAGCCCAATTTAGCAATCAGCCCCAGCATTTT.

V is TRBV11-2 and J is TRBJ2-2; 9 bases are shared with TRBD2. The CDR3 is made up of 17 amino acids. Germline V gene sequence: CDR1 SGHAT, CDR2 FQNNGV. Germline trimming cut 4 bases from V and 5 bases from J; bases unmatched to any gene: 11. The CDR3: CASSSSGVLFGTGELFF. The CDR3 bases are TGTGCCAGCAGCTCTAGCGGGGTCCTCTTCGGGACCGGGGAGCTGTTTTTT.

CDR3 coding DNA: TGTGCCAGCAGCCAAGATCACAATGGGGGACTAGCGACAGATACGCAGTATTTT. It encodes CASSQDHNGGLATDTQYF. V gene TRBV4-2 combines with J gene TRBJ2-3; 10 bases match TRBD2. The V segment lost 0 bases and the J segment 3 bases; nucleotides outside the gene matches: 9. The CDR3 runs 18 residues. The V gene's germline CDR1 is LGHNA and CDR2 YNFKEQ.